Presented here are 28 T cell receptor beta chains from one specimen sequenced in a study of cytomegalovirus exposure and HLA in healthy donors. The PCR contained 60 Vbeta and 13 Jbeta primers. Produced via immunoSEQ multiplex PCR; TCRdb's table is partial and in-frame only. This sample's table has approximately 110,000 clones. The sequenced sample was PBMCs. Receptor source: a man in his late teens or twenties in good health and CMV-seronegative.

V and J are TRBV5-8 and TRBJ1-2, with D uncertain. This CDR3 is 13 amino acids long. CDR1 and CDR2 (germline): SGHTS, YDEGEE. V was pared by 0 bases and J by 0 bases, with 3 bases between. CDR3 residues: CASSLGANYGYTF. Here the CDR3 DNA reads TGTGCCAGCAGCTTGGGAGCTAACTATGGCTACACCTTC.

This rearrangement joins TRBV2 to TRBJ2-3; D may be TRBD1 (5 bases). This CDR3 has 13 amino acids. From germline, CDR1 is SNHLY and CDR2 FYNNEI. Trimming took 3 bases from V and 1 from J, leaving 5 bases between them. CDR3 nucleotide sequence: TGTGCCAGCAGTGAGACAGGCACAGATACGCAGTATTTT. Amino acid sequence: CASSETGTDTQYF.

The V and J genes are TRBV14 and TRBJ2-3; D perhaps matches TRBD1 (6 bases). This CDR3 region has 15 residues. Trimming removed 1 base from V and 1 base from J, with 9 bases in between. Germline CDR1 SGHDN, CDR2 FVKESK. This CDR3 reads CASSQGGHRTDTQYF. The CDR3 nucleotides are TGTGCCAGCAGCCAAGGGGGACACCGCACAGATACGCAGTATTTT.

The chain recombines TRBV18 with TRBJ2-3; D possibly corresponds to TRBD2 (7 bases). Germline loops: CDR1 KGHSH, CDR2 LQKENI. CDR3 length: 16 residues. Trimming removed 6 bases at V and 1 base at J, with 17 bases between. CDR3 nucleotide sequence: TGTGCCAGCTCCGCGGTCGCGGGGGCTCGCACAGATACGCAGTATTTT. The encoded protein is CASSAVAGARTDTQYF.

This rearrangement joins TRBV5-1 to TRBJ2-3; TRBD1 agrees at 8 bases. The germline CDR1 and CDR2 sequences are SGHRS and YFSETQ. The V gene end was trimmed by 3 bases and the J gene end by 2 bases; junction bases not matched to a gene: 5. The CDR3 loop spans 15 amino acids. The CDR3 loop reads CASSSGTGNTDTQYF. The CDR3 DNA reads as TGCGCCAGCAGCTCAGGGACAGGCAACACAGATACGCAGTATTTT.

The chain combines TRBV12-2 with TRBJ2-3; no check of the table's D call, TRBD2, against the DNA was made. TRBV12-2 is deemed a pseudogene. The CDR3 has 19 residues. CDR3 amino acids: CASRSMAGLAGGLTDTQYF. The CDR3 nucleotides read TGTGCAAGTCGATCGATGGCGGGACTAGCGGGAGGATTGACAGATACGCAGTATTTT.

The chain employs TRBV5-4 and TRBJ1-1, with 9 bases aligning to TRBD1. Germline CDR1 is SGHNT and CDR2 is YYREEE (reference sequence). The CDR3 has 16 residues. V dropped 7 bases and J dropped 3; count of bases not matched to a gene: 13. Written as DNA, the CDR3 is TGTGCCAGCCGTAGGCACAGGGGGCAGTCGGACACTGAAGCTTTCTTT. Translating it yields CASRRHRGQSDTEAFF. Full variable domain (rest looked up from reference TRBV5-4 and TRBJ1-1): ETGVTQSPTHLIKTRGQQVTLRCSSQSGHNTVSWYQQALGQGPQFIFQYYREEENGRGNFPPRFSGLQFPNYSSELNVNALELDDSALYLCASRRHRGQSDTEAFFGQGTRLTVV.

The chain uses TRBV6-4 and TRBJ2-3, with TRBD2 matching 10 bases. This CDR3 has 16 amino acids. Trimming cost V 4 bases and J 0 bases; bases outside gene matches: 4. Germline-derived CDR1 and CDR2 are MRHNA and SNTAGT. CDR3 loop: CASSALAGGSTDTQYF. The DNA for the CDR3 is TGTGCCAGCAGTGCCTTAGCGGGGGGCAGCACAGATACGCAGTATTTT.

In DNA, the CDR3 is TGTGCCAGCACTTCAACTAGCTCCTACAATGAGCAGTTCTTC. Protein product: CASTSTSSYNEQFF. The chain uses TRBV6-5 and TRBJ2-1; a possible D gene is TRBD2 (5 bases). Trimming pared 7 bases from V and 0 bases from J, leaving 10 bases between. The CDR3 runs 14 residues. CDR1 MNHEY and CDR2 SVGAGI come from the germline V gene.

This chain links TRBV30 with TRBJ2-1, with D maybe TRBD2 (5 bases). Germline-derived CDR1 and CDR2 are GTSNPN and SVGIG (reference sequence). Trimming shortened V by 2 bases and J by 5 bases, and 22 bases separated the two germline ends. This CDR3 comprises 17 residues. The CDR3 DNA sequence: TGTGCCTGGAGTCCCCCTACTAGGGCCCCCGTGGACAATGAGCAGTTCTTC. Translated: CAWSPPTRAPVDNEQFF. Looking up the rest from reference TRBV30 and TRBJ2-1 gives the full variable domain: SQTIHQWPATLVQPVGSPLSLECTVEGTSNPNLYWYRQAAGRGLQLLFYSVGIGQISSEVPQNLSASRPQDRQFILSSKKLLLSDSGFYLCAWSPPTRAPVDNEQFFGPGTRLTVL.

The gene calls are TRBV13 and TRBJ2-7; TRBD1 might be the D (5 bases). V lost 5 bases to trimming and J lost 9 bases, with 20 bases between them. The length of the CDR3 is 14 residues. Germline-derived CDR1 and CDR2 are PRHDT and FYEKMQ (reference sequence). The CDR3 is CASSAGRGLVAQYF. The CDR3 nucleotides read TGTGCCAGCAGCGCTGGTAGGGGTCTTGTAGCGCAGTACTTC.

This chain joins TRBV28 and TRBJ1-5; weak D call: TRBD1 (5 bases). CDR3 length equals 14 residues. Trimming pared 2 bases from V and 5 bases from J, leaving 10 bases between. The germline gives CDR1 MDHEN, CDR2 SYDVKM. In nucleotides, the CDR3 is TGTGCCAGCAGTTTACGACTGGGGCATCAGCCCCAGCATTTT. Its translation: CASSLRLGHQPQHF.

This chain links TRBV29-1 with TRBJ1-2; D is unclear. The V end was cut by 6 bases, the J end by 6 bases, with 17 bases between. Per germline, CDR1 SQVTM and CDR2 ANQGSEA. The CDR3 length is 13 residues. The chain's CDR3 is CSVAVGRRDGYTF. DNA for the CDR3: TGCAGCGTGGCCGTAGGACGGCGGGATGGCTACACCTTC.

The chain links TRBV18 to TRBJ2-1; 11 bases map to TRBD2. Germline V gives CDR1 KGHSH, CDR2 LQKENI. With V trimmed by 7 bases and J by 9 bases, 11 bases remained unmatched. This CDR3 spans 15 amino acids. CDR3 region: CASFKASGRTREQFF. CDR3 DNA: TGTGCCAGCTTCAAGGCTAGCGGGAGGACCCGTGAGCAGTTCTTC.

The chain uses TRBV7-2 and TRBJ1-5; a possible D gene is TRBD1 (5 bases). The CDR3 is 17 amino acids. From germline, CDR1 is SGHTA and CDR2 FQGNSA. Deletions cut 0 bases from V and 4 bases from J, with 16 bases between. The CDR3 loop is CASSLAGPARGNQPQHF. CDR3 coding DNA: TGTGCCAGCAGCTTAGCTGGTCCTGCCCGGGGGAATCAGCCCCAGCATTTT.

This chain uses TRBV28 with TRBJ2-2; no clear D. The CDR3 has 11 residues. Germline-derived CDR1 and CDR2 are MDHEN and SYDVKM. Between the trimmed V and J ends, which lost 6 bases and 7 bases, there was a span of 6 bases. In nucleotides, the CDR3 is TGTGCCAGCAGCCTCGTCGGGGAGCTGTTTTTT. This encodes CASSLVGELFF. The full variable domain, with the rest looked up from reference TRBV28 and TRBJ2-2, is DVKVTQSSRYLVKRTGEKVFLECVQDMDHENMFWYRQDPGLGLRLIYFSYDVKMKEKGDIPEGYSVSREKKERFSLILESASTNQTSMYLCASSLVGELFFGEGSRLTVL.

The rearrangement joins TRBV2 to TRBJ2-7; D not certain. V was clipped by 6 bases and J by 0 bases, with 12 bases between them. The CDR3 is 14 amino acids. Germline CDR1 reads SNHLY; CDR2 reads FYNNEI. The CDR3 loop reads CASSPTISSYEQYF. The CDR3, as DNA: TGTGCCAGCAGCCCTACGATTAGCTCCTACGAGCAGTACTTC.

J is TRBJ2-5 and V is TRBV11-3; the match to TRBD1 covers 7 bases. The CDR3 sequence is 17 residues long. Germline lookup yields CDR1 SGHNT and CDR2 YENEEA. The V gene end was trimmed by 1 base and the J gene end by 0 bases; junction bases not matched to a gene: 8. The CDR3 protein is CASSLGQGHPDQETQYF. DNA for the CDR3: TGTGCCAGCAGCTTAGGACAGGGCCACCCAGACCAAGAGACCCAGTACTTC.

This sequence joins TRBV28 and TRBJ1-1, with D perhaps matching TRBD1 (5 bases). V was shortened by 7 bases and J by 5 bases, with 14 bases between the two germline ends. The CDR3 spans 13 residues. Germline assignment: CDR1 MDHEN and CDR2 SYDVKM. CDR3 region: CASNGGGKTEAFF. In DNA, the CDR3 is TGTGCCAGCAATGGCGGGGGAAAAACTGAAGCTTTCTTT.

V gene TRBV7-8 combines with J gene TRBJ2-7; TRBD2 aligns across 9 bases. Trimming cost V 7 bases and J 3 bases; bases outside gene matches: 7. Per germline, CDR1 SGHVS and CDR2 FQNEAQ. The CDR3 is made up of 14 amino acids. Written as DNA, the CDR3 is TGTGCCAGCACCTTGCGCGGGAGGGACTACGAGCAGTACTTC. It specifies CASTLRGRDYEQYF.

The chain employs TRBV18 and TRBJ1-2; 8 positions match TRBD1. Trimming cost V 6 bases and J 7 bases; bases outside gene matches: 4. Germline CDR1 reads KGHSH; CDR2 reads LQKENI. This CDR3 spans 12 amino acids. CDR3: CASSARGPGYTF. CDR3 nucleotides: TGTGCCAGCTCGGCCAGGGGGCCTGGCTACACCTTC.

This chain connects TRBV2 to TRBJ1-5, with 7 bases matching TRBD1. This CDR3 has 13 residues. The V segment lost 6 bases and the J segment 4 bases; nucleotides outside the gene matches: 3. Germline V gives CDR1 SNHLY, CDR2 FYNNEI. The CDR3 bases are TGTGCCAGCAGGGCGACAGGGAATCAGCCCCAGCATTTT. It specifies CASRATGNQPQHF.

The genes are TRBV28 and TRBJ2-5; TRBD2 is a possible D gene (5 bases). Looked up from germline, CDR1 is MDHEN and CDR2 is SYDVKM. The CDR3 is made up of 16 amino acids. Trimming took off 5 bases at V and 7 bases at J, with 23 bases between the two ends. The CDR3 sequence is CASSPVGKAEAWTQYF. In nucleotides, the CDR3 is TGTGCCAGCAGTCCCGTGGGCAAGGCGGAGGCTTGGACCCAGTACTTC.

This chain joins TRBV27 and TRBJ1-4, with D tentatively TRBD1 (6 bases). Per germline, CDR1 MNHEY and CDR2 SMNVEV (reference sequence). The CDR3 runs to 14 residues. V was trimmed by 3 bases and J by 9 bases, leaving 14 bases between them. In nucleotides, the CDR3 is TGTGCCAGCAGTTTCGGGGGGGCGAATCAAAAACTGTTTTTT. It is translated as CASSFGGANQKLFF.

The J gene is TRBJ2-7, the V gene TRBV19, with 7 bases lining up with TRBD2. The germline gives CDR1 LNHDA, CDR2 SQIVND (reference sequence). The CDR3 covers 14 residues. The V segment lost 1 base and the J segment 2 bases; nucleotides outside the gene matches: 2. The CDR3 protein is CASSIGEGTYEQYF. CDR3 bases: TGTGCCAGTAGTATAGGGGAGGGGACCTACGAGCAGTACTTC. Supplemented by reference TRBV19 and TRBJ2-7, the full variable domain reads DGGITQSPKYLFRKEGQNVTLSCEQNLNHDAMYWYRQDPGQGLRLIYYSQIVNDFQKGDIAEGYSVSREKKESFPLTVTSAQKNPTAFYLCASSIGEGTYEQYFGPGTRLTVT.

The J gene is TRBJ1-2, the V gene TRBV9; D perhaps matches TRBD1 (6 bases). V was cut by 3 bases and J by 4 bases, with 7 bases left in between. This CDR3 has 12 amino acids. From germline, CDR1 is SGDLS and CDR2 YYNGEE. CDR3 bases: TGTGCCAGCAGCGACAGGGCCTATGGCTACACCTTC. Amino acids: CASSDRAYGYTF.

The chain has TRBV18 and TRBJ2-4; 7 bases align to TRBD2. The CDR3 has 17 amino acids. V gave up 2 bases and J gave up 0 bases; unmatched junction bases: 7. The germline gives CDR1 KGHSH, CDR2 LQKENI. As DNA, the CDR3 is TGTGCCAGCTCACCAGCGGGAGTGATTGTAGCCAAAAACATTCAGTACTTC. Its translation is CASSPAGVIVAKNIQYF. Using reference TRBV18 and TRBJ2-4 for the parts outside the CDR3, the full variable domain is NAGVMQNPRHLVRRRGQEARLRCSPMKGHSHVYWYRQLPEEGLKFMVYLQKENIIDESGMPKERFSAEFPKEGPSILRIQQVVRGDSAAYFCASSPAGVIVAKNIQYFGAGTRLSVL.

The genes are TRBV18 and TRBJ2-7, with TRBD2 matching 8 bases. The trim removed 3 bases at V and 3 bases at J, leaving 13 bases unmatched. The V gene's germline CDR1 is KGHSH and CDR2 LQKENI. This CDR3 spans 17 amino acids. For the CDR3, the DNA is TGTGCCAGCTCACCGTCCCCCTTTAGCGGGAACCTCTACGAGCAGTACTTC. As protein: CASSPSPFSGNLYEQYF.